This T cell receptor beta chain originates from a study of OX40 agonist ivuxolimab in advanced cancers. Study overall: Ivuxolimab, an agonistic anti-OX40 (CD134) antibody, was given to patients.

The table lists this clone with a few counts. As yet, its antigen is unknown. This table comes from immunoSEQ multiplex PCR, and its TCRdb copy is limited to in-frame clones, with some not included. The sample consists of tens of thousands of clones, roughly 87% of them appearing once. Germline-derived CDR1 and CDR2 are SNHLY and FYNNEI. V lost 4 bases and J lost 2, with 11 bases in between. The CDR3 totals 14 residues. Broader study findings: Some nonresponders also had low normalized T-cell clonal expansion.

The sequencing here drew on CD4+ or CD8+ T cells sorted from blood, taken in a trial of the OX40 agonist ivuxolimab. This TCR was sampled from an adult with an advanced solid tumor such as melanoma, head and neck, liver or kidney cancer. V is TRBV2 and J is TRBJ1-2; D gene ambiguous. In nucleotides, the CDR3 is TGTGCCAGCAGTGTGGAAAAAGACAACTATGGCTACACCTTC. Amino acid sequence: CASSVEKDNYGYTF.